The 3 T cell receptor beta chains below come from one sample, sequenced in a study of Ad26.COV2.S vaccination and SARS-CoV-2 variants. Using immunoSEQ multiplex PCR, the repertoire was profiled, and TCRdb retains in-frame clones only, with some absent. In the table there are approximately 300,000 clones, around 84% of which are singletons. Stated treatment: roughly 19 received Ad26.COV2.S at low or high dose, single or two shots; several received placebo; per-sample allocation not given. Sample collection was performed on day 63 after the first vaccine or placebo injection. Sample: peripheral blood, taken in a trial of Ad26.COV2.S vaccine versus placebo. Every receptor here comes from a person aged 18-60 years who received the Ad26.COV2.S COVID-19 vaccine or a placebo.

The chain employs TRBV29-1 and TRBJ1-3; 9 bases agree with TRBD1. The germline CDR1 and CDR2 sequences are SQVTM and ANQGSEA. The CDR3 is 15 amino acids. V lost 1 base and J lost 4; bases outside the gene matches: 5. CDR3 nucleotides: TGCAGCGTTGAAGGATACAGGGGGCGCGGAAACACCATATATTTT. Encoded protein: CSVEGYRGRGNTIYF.

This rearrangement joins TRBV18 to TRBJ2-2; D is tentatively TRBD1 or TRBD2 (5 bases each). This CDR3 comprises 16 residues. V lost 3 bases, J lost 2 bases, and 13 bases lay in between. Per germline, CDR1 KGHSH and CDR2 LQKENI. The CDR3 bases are TGTGCCAGCTCACCGAGGGGATTAAGAAACACCGGGGAGCTGTTTTTT. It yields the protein CASSPRGLRNTGELFF.

The chain's CDR3 is CASSIPTSGVETQYF. CDR3 coding DNA: TGTGCCAGCAGCATACCGACTAGCGGGGTTGAGACCCAGTACTTC. The chain employs TRBV7-2 and TRBJ2-5, with 11 bases identical to TRBD2. The CDR3 extends over 15 amino acids. Germline CDR1 and CDR2: SGHTA and FQGNSA. V was pared by 5 bases and J by 5 bases, with 7 bases of the junction left unmatched.